Listed here are 20 T cell receptor beta chains from one sample, sequenced in a study of blood T cell repertoires in COVID-19. This table comes from immunoSEQ multiplex PCR, and its TCRdb copy is limited to in-frame clones, with some not included. The sample has 200,000 to 250,000 clones; more than 80% are singletons. The sequenced sample consisted of peripheral blood. These receptors all stem from an elderly woman with COVID-19, enrolled during active disease.

This rearrangement joins TRBV3-1 (or the pseudogene TRBV3-2) to TRBJ1-2, with a tentative D call TRBD1 (5 bases). Germline V lookup: CDR1 LGHDT, CDR2 YNNKEL (reference sequence). This CDR3 comprises 12 residues. Trimming took off 7 bases at V and 4 bases at J, with 10 bases between the two ends. The CDR3: CASTQGGYGYTF. CDR3 nucleotides: TGTGCCAGCACTCAGGGAGGCTATGGCTACACCTTC.

This clone was seen a handful of times. The chain is built from TRBV5-1 and TRBJ2-7; a possible D gene is TRBD2 (5 bases). The CDR3 extends over 14 amino acids. Looked up from germline, CDR1 is SGHRS and CDR2 is YFSETQ. Trimming stripped 4 bases from V and 1 base from J, with 12 bases between. The CDR3 coding sequence is TGCGCCAGCAGCCCCGGACTCAAATCCTACGAGCAGTACTTC. Translated, it gives CASSPGLKSYEQYF.

This clone was seen a few times. The chain uses TRBV12-2 and TRBJ2-1; TRBD2, the D gene given by the table, was not confirmed from the DNA. TRBV12-2 is a pseudogene locus. This CDR3 is 18 amino acids long. The CDR3, as DNA: TGTGCAAGTCGCTCGAGCAAGACTAGCGAATATCCAGGGAATGAGCAGTTCTTC. It translates to CASRSSKTSEYPGNEQFF.

The chain joins TRBV2 to TRBJ2-7; tentative D call: TRBD1 (6 bases). This CDR3 contains 14 residues. The germline V and J ends were trimmed by 8 bases and 5 bases, with 19 bases remaining between them. Germline V lookup: CDR1 SNHLY, CDR2 FYNNEI. The CDR3 reads CASGYRAQVHEQYF. In nucleotides, the CDR3 is TGTGCCAGCGGCTACAGGGCCCAAGTCCACGAGCAGTACTTC.

The genes are TRBV7-9 and TRBJ1-3; D is possibly TRBD1 (5 bases). The CDR3 has 17 amino acids. Trimming pared 5 bases from V and 0 bases from J, leaving 17 bases between. The germline V gene encodes CDR1 SEHNR and CDR2 FQNEAQ (reference sequence). The chain's CDR3 is CASSRMEQVGSGNTIYF. CDR3 nucleotides: TGTGCCAGCAGCCGGATGGAACAGGTGGGCTCTGGAAACACCATATATTTT.

This rearrangement joins TRBV5-1 to TRBJ2-1; 7 bases agree with TRBD1. Trimming took 4 bases from V and 2 from J; bases not matched to a gene: 9. Germline V CDR1 and CDR2: SGHRS, YFSETQ. The CDR3 has 16 residues. This CDR3 reads CASSPRQGPPYNEQFF. In DNA form, the CDR3 reads TGCGCCAGCAGCCCAAGACAGGGCCCACCCTACAATGAGCAGTTCTTC.

The rearrangement joins TRBV6-5 to TRBJ1-1; D is unclear. Germline-derived CDR1 and CDR2 are MNHEY and SVGAGI. Trimming removed 6 bases at V and 5 bases at J, with 16 bases between. This CDR3 comprises 14 residues. CDR3 in DNA: TGTGCCAGCAGCCGGCGGGAGGACGGAACTGAAGCTTTCTTT. The encoded protein is CASSRREDGTEAFF.

V and J are TRBV7-9 and TRBJ2-1, with TRBD2 matching over 9 bases. Trimming at V came to 4 bases and at J to 2 bases, leaving 9 bases not matched to a gene. CDR3 length equals 17 residues. The germline CDR1 and CDR2 sequences are SEHNR and FQNEAQ (reference sequence). The CDR3 loop reads CASSSNEPSGTYNEQFF. As DNA, the CDR3 is TGTGCCAGCAGCTCCAATGAGCCTAGCGGGACCTACAATGAGCAGTTCTTC.

The chain combines TRBV19 with TRBJ1-1; tentative D call: TRBD1 (6 bases). The V and J ends lost 0 bases and 1 base respectively, with 9 bases between them. From germline, CDR1 is LNHDA and CDR2 SQIVND (reference sequence). This CDR3 is built from 15 residues. The CDR3 coding sequence is TGTGCCAGTAGTATAGAACAGGGTGGGAACACTGAAGCTTTCTTT. Encoded protein: CASSIEQGGNTEAFF.

This clone appeared a single time. This chain uses TRBV4-2 with TRBJ2-5, with TRBD2 matching over 7 bases. With 1 base clipped from V and 1 base from J, the junction kept 3 bases outside the gene matches. Germline V gives CDR1 LGHNA, CDR2 YNFKEQ. The CDR3 contains 15 residues. The CDR3 DNA follows: TGTGCCAGCAGCCAAGGGACTAGAGCCCAAGAGACCCAGTACTTC. Translated: CASSQGTRAQETQYF.

The chain is built from TRBV3-1 (or the pseudogene TRBV3-2) and TRBJ1-1; D is unresolved. The ends were cut back, 5 bases at V and 3 bases at J, with 7 bases in the middle. The germline V gene has CDR1 LGHDT and CDR2 YNNKEL (reference sequence). The CDR3 spans 12 residues. Written as DNA, the CDR3 is TGTGCCAGCAGCTATGCGGACACTGAAGCTTTCTTT. Protein sequence: CASSYADTEAFF.

This clone was found once. The chain is built from TRBV9 and TRBJ2-3; possible D gene TRBD2, 5 bases. Per germline, CDR1 SGDLS and CDR2 YYNGEE. This CDR3 has 16 amino acids. Deletions cut 4 bases from V and 2 bases from J, with 17 bases between. CDR3 sequence reads: CASSPRRGSATDTQYF. The CDR3 coding sequence is TGTGCCAGCAGCCCTCGTCGTGGGAGCGCCACAGATACGCAGTATTTT.

CDR3 sequence reads: CASSVRGVYEQYF. CDR3 DNA sequence: TGTGCCAGCAGTGTTAGGGGTGTCTACGAGCAGTACTTC. The J gene is TRBJ2-7, the V gene TRBV2, with TRBD1 as a possible D gene (5 bases). The germline CDR1 and CDR2 sequences are SNHLY and FYNNEI. V was shortened by 4 bases and J by 3 bases, with 10 bases between the two germline ends. The length of the CDR3 is 13 residues. The complete variable domain, with remaining parts taken from reference TRBV2 and TRBJ2-7, reads EPEVTQTPSHQVTQMGQEVILRCVPISNHLYFYWYRQILGQKVEFLVSFYNNEISEKSEIFDDQFSVERPDGSNFTLKIRSTKLEDSAMYFCASSVRGVYEQYFGPGTRLTVT.

The chain joins TRBV3-1 (or the pseudogene TRBV3-2) to TRBJ2-3; D gene uncertain. This CDR3 region has 14 residues. Between the trimmed V and J ends, which lost 5 bases and 6 bases, there was a span of 15 bases. From germline, CDR1 is LGHDT and CDR2 YNNKEL (reference sequence). In nucleotides, the CDR3 is TGTGCCAGCAGCTCCTTTTCCCTGGGCGATACGCAGTATTTT. Its translation: CASSSFSLGDTQYF.

CDR3 amino acids: CASSQEGQETQYF. The DNA of the CDR3 is TGTGCCAGCAGCCAGGAGGGACAAGAGACCCAGTACTTC. This chain joins TRBV7-3 and TRBJ2-5, with a possible D match to TRBD2 (6 bases). V gave up 5 bases and J gave up 2 bases, with 9 bases separating them. CDR1 is SGHTA and CDR2 is FQGTGA in the germline V gene. The CDR3 runs to 13 residues. The full variable domain, in which reference TRBV7-3 and TRBJ2-5 provide the parts outside the CDR3, is GAGVSQTPSNKVTEKGKYVELRCDPISGHTALYWYRQSLGQGPEFLIYFQGTGAADDSGLPNDRFFAVRPEGSVSTLKIQRTERGDSAVYLCASSQEGQETQYFGPGTRLLVL.

The CDR3 DNA reads TGTGCCATCAGTGGGGGACTAGCGGGCAATGAGCAGTTCTTC. It is translated as CAISGGLAGNEQFF. This chain connects TRBV10-3 to TRBJ2-1, with 12 bases identical to TRBD2. Germline V gene data show CDR1 as ENHRY and CDR2 as SYGVKD. V gave up 4 bases and J gave up 6 bases; unmatched junction bases: 1. The CDR3 is made up of 14 amino acids.

The V call is TRBV6-5, the J call TRBJ1-5, with D hard to call. The CDR3 sequence is 15 residues long. The V and J ends lost 4 bases and 3 bases respectively, with 13 bases between them. CDR1 and CDR2 (germline): MNHEY, SVGAGI. The chain's CDR3 is CASSFSLGSNQPQHF. The CDR3 nucleotides are TGTGCCAGCAGTTTCTCGCTGGGCTCCAATCAGCCCCAGCATTTT.

The chain couples TRBV2 to TRBJ1-1, with 7 bases lining up with TRBD1. CDR1 is SNHLY, CDR2 FYNNEI, per germline. Trimming cost V 4 bases and J 4 bases; bases outside gene matches: 6. CDR3 size: 14 residues. CDR3 residues: CASSGRNRGTEAFF. The CDR3 DNA reads TGTGCCAGCAGTGGCAGGAACAGGGGCACTGAAGCTTTCTTT.

A note on this clone: Other DNA sequences from this sample encode an identical CDR3 as well. This chain joins TRBV28 and TRBJ1-5; unclear D gene. Germline V gene data show CDR1 as MDHEN and CDR2 as SYDVKM. With 2 bases removed from V and 4 bases from J, the gap between germline ends came to 6 bases. CDR3 length equals 13 residues. The CDR3 nucleotides read TGTGCCAGCAGTTTAGTCGGTAATCAGCCCCAGCATTTT. Protein product: CASSLVGNQPQHF.

The J gene is TRBJ1-2, the V gene TRBV27, with D possibly TRBD1 on 5 matching bases. CDR3 length: 13 amino acids. Trimming took off 8 bases at V and 3 bases at J, with 13 bases between the two ends. Germline CDR1 MNHEY, CDR2 SMNVEV (reference sequence). As DNA, the CDR3 is TGTGCCAGCCGGGGGGAGGGACACTATGGCTACACCTTC. Protein sequence: CASRGEGHYGYTF.